A selection of T cell receptor beta chains follows, all from one sample in a study of blood T cells in healthy people across ages. Each CDR3 protein is one row after TCRdb ran MiXCR on the 5' RACE reads. The top ten hold around 18% of the sample, which has roughly 570,000 distinct CDR3 sequences, roughly a quarter seen once. Sequenced input: blood. All receptors come from a woman in her 70s in good health. Each CDR3 is given with its conserved first and last residue. A D gene is named only where the DNA matches it firmly. Not all rows give a size; the values are once, few, many and, for expanded clones, a class.

J | D | size | V | CDR3 | DNA
TRBJ2-7 | - | few | TRBV7-2 | CASSSTNHEQYF | TGTGCCAGCAGCTCAACAAACCACGAGCAGTACTTC
TRBJ1-5 | - | - | TRBV29-1 | CSVEQGSNQPQHF | TGCAGCGTTGAACAGGGATCGAATCAGCCCCAGCATTTT
TRBJ2-6 | - | few | TRBV7-2 | CASSPPVWANVLTF | TGTGCCAGCAGCCCCCCTGTTTGGGCCAACGTCCTGACTTTC
TRBJ2-1 | TRBD1 | few | TRBV18 | CASSPQQGVYNEQFF | TGTGCCAGCTCACCACAGCAGGGGGTTTACAATGAGCAGTTCTTC
TRBJ1-5 | - | - | TRBV11-2 | CASSSLGQPQHF | TGTGCCAGCAGCTCCCTCGGTCAGCCCCAGCATTTT
TRBJ1-2 | - | few | TRBV2 | CASSAGLEYGYTF | TGTGCCAGCAGTGCGGGACTCGAGTATGGCTACACCTTC
TRBJ1-5 | TRBD1 | few | TRBV15 | CATSRHTGEWTDTQHF | TGTGCCACCAGCAGGCATACAGGGGAATGGACAGATACGCAGCATTTT
TRBJ2-7 | TRBD1 | few | TRBV6-2/TRBV6-3 | CASHLRGRPIDEQYF | TGTGCCAGCCATCTCAGGGGGCGCCCGATCGACGAGCAGTACTTC
TRBJ2-3 | TRBD1 | - | TRBV5-1 | CASSAETGFYTDTQYF | TGCGCCAGCAGCGCGGAGACAGGGTTCTACACAGATACGCAGTATTTT
TRBJ2-3 | - | - | TRBV5-1 | CASSSGPGADTQYF | TGCGCCAGCAGCTCTGGACCAGGAGCAGATACGCAGTATTTT
TRBJ2-1 | TRBD1 | - | TRBV19 | CASSKEGTGYSDNEQFF | TGTGCCAGTAGTAAGGAGGGGACAGGGTACAGCGACAATGAGCAGTTCTTC
TRBJ2-3 | - | - | TRBV7-2 | CASGPSSTDTQYF | TGTGCCAGCGGACCCTCTTCGACAGATACGCAGTATTTT
TRBJ2-7 | TRBD2 | - | TRBV20-1 | CSAPGGDGNAQYF | TGCAGTGCTCCGGGGGGGGACGGTAATGCGCAGTACTTC
TRBJ2-5 | TRBD2 | - | TRBV18 | CASSPRDYSPETQYF | TGTGCCAGCTCACCCCGGGACTATTCACCAGAGACCCAGTACTTC
TRBJ1-2 | - | - | TRBV28 | CASSLTRPPYGYTF | TGTGCCAGCAGTTTGACAAGACCTCCCTATGGCTACACCTTC
TRBJ2-1 | - | - | TRBV29-1 | CSAGQGVAAMWNEQFF | TGCAGCGCAGGCCAGGGAGTGGCAGCTATGTGGAATGAGCAGTTCTTC
TRBJ1-1 | - | - | TRBV29-1 | CSIEGRRFNTEAFF | TGCAGCATTGAAGGGAGACGATTTAACACTGAGGCTTTCTTT
TRBJ2-5 | - | - | TRBV5-6 | CASSLKTYTETQYF | TGTGCCAGCAGCTTGAAGACTTACACAGAGACCCAGTACTTC
TRBJ2-1 | - | - | TRBV7-7 | CASSLKSGNEQFF | TGTGCCAGCAGCTTAAAATCGGGCAATGAGCAGTTCTTC
TRBJ1-5 | - | few | TRBV6-5 | CASRTLQGGGNQPQHF | TGTGCCAGCAGAACCTTACAGGGAGGAGGCAATCAGCCCCAGCATTTT
TRBJ1-2 | TRBD1 | - | TRBV12-3/TRBV12-4 | CASSLRTGGSGYTF | TGTGCCAGCAGTCTAAGGACAGGGGGGTCGGGCTACACCTTC
TRBJ2-5 | TRBD1 | many | TRBV7-9 | CASSSYRGETQYF | TGTGCCAGCAGCTCCTACAGGGGGGAGACCCAGTACTTC
TRBJ2-1 | TRBD1 | - | TRBV9 | CASSVLTGAIFNEQFF | TGTGCCAGCAGCGTCTTGACAGGGGCGATTTTCAATGAGCAGTTCTTC
TRBJ1-1 | - | - | TRBV25-1 | CASRAAGGTGEAFF | TGTGCCAGCAGGGCCGCGGGGGGAACTGGTGAAGCTTTCTTT
TRBJ1-2 | TRBD1 | - | TRBV2 | CASKLGTEYGYTF | TGTGCCAGCAAGCTCGGGACAGAATATGGCTACACCTTC
TRBJ2-7 | - | - | TRBV5-1 | CASSPGVSSYEQYF | TGCGCCAGCAGCCCAGGGGTTAGCTCCTACGAGCAGTACTTC
TRBJ2-7 | TRBD1 | - | TRBV7-2 | CASSLASAGGIYEQYF | TGTGCCAGCAGCTTAGCGTCGGCAGGGGGCATCTACGAGCAGTACTTC
TRBJ1-2 | TRBD1 | - | TRBV7-9 | CASSLGGTGDGYTF | TGTGCCAGCAGCTTAGGAGGGACAGGAGATGGCTACACCTTC
TRBJ2-5 | TRBD2 | many | TRBV11-1 | CASSRKLAEETQYF | TGTGCCAGCAGCCGGAAACTAGCGGAAGAGACCCAGTACTTC
TRBJ2-1 | TRBD1 | - | TRBV7-7 | CASSPALGQDSRNNEQFF | TGTGCTAGCAGCCCTGCCCTCGGACAGGACTCGCGGAACAATGAGCAGTTCTTC
TRBJ2-3 | - | many | TRBV7-8 | CASSLVDSLPTDTQYF | TGTGCCAGCAGCTTAGTTGACTCACTCCCCACAGATACGCAGTATTTT